The following is a T cell receptor (beta chain) sequence with its context. Some clones are missing from TCRdb's copy, which holds only in-frame ones; the method was immunoSEQ multiplex PCR. The sample contains roughly 1,500 clones, 20% to 30% of which appear only once. These data come from a study of T cells in localized non-small cell lung cancer. The clonotype was recovered from a woman aged 35 to 69 with stage III lung adenocarcinoma. This material consisted of lung tumor tissue, taken before any cancer treatment.

DNA of the CDR3: TGTGCCAGCAGCAGGGGAAGGGCAGATACGCAGTATTTT. This gives the protein CASSRGRADTQYF. This chain links TRBV6-8 with TRBJ2-3, with D possibly matching TRBD1 (6 bases). The CDR3 totals 13 residues. Looked up from germline, CDR1 is MNHGY and CDR2 is SAAAGT. The V end was cut by 6 bases, the J end by 4 bases, with 11 bases between.